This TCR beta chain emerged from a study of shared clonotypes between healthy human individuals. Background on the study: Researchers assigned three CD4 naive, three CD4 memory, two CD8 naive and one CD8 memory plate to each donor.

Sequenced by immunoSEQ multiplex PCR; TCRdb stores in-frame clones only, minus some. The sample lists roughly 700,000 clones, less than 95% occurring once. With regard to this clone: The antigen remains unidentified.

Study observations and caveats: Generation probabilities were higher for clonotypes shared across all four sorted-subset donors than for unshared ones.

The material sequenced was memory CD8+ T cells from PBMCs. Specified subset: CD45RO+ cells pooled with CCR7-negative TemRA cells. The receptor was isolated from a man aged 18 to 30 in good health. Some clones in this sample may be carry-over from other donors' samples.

CDR3: CASSLPGQGQPQHF. The DNA for the CDR3 is TGTGCCAGCAGCTTACCCGGGCAGGGTCAGCCCCAGCATTTT. The chain combines TRBV28 with TRBJ1-5; weak D call: TRBD1 (5 bases). The germline gives CDR1 MDHEN, CDR2 SYDVKM. Between the trimmed V and J ends, which lost 6 bases and 6 bases, there was a span of 15 bases. There are 14 residues in the CDR3.